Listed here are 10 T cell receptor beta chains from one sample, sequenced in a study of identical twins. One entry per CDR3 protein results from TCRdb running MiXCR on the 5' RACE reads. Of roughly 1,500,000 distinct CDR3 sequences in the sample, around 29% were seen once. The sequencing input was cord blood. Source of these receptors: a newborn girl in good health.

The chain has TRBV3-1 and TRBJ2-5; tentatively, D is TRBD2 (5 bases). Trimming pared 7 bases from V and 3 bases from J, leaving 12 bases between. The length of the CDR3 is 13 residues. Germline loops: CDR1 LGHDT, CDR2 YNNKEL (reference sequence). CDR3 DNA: TGTGCCAGCACCTTCCGGGGAGAAGAGACCCAGTACTTC. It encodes CASTFRGEETQYF.

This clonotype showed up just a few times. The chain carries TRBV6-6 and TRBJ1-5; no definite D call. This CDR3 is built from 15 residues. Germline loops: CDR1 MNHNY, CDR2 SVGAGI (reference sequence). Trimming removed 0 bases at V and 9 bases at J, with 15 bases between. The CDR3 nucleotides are TGTGCCAGCAGTTACTCGCGGGGTGGATCTGGGCCCCAGCATTTT. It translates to CASSYSRGGSGPQHF.

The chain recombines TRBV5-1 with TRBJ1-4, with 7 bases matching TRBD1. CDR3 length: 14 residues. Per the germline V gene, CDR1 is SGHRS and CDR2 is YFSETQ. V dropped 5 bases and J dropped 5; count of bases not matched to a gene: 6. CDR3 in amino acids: CASSFWTGNEKLFF. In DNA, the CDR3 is TGCGCCAGCAGTTTCTGGACAGGCAATGAAAAACTGTTTTTT.

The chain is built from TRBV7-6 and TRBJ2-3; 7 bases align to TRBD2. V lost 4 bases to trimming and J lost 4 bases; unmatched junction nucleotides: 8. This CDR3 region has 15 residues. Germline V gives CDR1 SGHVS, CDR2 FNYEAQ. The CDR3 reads CASSSNGLVADTQYF. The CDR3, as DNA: TGTGCCAGCAGCTCGAATGGACTAGTGGCAGATACGCAGTATTTT. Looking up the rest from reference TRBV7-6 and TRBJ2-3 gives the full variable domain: GAGVSQSPRYKVTKRGQDVALRCDPISGHVSLYWYRQALGQGPEFLTYFNYEAQQDKSGLPNDRFSAERPEGSISTLTIQRTEQRDSAMYRCASSSNGLVADTQYFGPGTRLTVL.

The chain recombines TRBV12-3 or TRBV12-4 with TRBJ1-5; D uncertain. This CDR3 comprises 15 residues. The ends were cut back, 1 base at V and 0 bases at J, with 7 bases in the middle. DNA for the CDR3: TGTGCCAGCAGTTTAGAGCTCTTTAGCAATCAGCCCCAGCATTTT. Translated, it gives CASSLELFSNQPQHF.

The CDR3 DNA sequence: TGTGCCAGCAGTATAGCGGGGGGGCTCTACAATGAGCAGTACTTC. This sequence encodes CASSIAGGLYNEQYF. This chain connects TRBV27 to TRBJ2-1; 11 bases map to TRBD2. The DNA matches TRBJ2-7 better at its end, which makes the J call doubtful. CDR1 and CDR2 from the germline V gene are MNHEY and SMNVEV (reference sequence). CDR3 size: 15 residues.

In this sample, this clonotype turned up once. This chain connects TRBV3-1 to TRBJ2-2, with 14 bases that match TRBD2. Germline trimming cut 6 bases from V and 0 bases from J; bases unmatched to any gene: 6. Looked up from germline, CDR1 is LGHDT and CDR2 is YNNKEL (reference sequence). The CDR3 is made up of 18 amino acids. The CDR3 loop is CASRWGLAGVSNTGELFF. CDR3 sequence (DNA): TGTGCCAGCAGGTGGGGACTAGCGGGGGTATCGAACACCGGGGAGCTGTTTTTT. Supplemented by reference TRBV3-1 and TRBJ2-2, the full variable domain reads DTAVSQTPKYLVTQMGNDKSIKCEQNLGHDTMYWYKQDSKKFLKIMFSYNNKELIINETVPNRFSPKSPDKAHLNLHINSLELGDSAVYFCASRWGLAGVSNTGELFFGEGSRLTVL.

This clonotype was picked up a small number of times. This CDR3 is CASSVGVTSQETQYF. CDR3 nucleotide sequence: TGTGCCAGCAGCGTAGGGGTAACAAGCCAAGAGACCCAGTACTTC. The chain uses TRBV9 and TRBJ2-5; D not resolved. Germline assignment: CDR1 SGDLS and CDR2 YYNGEE. The germline V and J ends were trimmed by 0 bases and 1 base, with 10 bases remaining between them. This CDR3 comprises 15 residues.

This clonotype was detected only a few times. The CDR3 here is CASSRPLLVSTQYF. CDR3 in DNA: TGTGCCAGCAGTCGCCCCCTACTAGTGAGTACGCAGTATTTT. The rearrangement uses TRBV28 and TRBJ2-3; D might be TRBD2 (5 bases). Germline-derived CDR1 and CDR2 are MDHEN and SYDVKM. The CDR3 is 14 amino acids. Trimming cost V 5 bases and J 8 bases, with 17 bases left between them.

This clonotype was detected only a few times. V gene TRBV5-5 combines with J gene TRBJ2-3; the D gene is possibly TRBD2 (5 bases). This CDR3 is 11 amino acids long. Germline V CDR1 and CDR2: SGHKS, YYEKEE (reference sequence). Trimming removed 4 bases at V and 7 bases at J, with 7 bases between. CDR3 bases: TGTGCCAGCAGCCGGACTCATACGCAGTATTTT. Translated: CASSRTHTQYF.